This entry describes one T cell receptor beta chain. What it binds is unknown. The data stem from a study of T-cell reconstitution after alpha-beta-depleted transplantation in children. Study-level results: The origin of alpha-beta T cells about two months after transplant was reportedly several hundred expanded graft clones. Some patients' high day-60 TCRbeta diversity was traced to surviving recipient T cells and thymic progenitors. One year post-transplant, T-cell counts and diversity were largely derived from T cells produced anew.

The V gene end was trimmed by 6 bases and the J gene end by 1 base; junction bases not matched to a gene: 7. Germline CDR1 and CDR2: DFQATT and SNEGSKA (reference sequence). This CDR3 spans 14 amino acids. Construction of the TCRbeta library involved unique molecular identifiers. Using its own MiXCR run on the PCR reads, TCRdb lists one record per CDR3 protein. The table shows some 830,000 distinct CDR3 sequences, with approximately 15% occurring only once. This rearrangement joins TRBV20-1 to TRBJ2-7, with 9 bases that match TRBD1. The input for sequencing was PBMCs, mostly from graft donor cells, taken 360 days after TCRalphabeta/CD19-depleted stem cell transplant. This TCR derives from a male patient aged 5 to 17 who had a stem cell transplant for acute lymphoblastic leukemia, so the T cells may come from the graft donor. The CDR3 DNA reads as TGCAGTGCGTTCGACAGGGGGAAGTCCTACGAGCAGTACTTC. This translates into CSAFDRGKSYEQYF.